The clone carrying this TCR beta chain appeared a few times. The entry originates in a study of blood T cell repertoires in COVID-19. The wider study: Acute-phase and convalescent COVID-19 samples originated in the United States, Italy and Spain.

Per the authors' pipeline: Amplification with reference gene primers provided the estimates of nucleated cell counts. The repertoire was sequenced with immunoSEQ multiplex PCR; TCRdb's copy has only in-frame clones and lacks some. V and J calls and clone size are copied from that table; D and trimming were computed from the DNA. Counted here are around 250,000 clones, roughly 85% occurring once; the ten biggest clones make up around 1.8%. Allocation to cohorts depended on clinical history reported by the participants. The sample taken for sequencing was PBMCs or T cells enriched from blood (not recorded which). The clonotype comes from a woman in her fifties or sixties who had recovered from COVID-19.

The CDR3 is CASSIRKWRGKGTQYF. The CDR3 DNA reads TGTGCCAGTAGTATACGGAAGTGGAGGGGCAAAGGGACCCAGTACTTC. The chain carries TRBV19 and TRBJ2-5; D perhaps matches TRBD2 (6 bases). Trimming pared 2 bases from V and 7 bases from J, leaving 20 bases between. The germline V gene has CDR1 LNHDA and CDR2 SQIVND (reference sequence). This CDR3 is 16 amino acids long.